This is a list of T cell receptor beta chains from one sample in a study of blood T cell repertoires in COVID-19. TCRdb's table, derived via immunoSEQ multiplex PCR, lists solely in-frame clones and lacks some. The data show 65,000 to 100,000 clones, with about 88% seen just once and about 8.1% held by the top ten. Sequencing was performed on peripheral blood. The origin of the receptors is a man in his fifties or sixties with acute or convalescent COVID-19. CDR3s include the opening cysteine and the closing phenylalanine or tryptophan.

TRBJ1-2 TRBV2 CASTGQGAVGGYTF
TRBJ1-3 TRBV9 CASSVATDRRTSSGNTIYF
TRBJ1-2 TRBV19 CASIPRDRDSKGYTF
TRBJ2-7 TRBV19 CASSATATYEQYF
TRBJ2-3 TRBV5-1 CASSLVGQNTDTQYF
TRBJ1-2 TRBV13 CASSSQGAANYGYTF
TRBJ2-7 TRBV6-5 CASTPRQGFVHEQYF
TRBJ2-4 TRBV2 CASSPPGRGGPFTIQYF
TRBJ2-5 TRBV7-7 CASSPPGPGGTQYF
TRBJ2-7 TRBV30 CAWSRDREEQYF
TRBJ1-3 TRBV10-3 CAITGTAGNTIYF
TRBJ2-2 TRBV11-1 CASSVRAGGPVGELFF
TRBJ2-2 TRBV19 CATRQGDANTGELFF
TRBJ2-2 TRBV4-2 CASSPGGGSNTGELFF
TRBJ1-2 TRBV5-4 CASSLAAAYGYTF
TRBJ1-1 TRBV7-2 CASSLWGRETEAFF
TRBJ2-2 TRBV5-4 CASSLPGNTGELFF
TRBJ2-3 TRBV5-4 CASSLENRMGDTQYF
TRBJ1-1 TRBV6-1 CASSERFGLKAFF
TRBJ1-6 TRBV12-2 CASRLVSIGSSPLHF
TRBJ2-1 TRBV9 CASSVLAGASYNEQFF
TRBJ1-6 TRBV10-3 CAISELTATNSPLHF
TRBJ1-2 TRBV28 CASNEANYGYTF
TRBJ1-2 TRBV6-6 CASSYLTGRQIYGYTF
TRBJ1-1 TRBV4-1 CASSIGQGANTEAFF
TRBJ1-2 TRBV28 CASSFQDYGYTF
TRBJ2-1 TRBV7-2 CASSPQGTTYNEQFF
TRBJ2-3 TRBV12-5 CASGSGQAGDTQYF
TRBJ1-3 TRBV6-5 CASIRGTSSGNTIYF
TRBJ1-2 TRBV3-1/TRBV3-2 CASSQGTGTGGYGYTF
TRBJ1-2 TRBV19 CASSIQGTDDGYTF
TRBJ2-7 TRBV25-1 CASSESVGVYEQYF
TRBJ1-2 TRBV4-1 CASSLAGQGASGYTF
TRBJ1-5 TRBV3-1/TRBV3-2 CASSQTGGSQPQHF
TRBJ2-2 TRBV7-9 CASSLLRQGNGGELFF
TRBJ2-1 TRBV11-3 CASSPAWGRGALYNEQFF
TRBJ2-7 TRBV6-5 CASSTGDSSYEQYF
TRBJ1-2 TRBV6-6 CASSDNRGRGYGYTF
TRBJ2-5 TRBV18 CASSRSRAYQETQYF
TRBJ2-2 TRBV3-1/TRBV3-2 CASSLTSGARTGELFF
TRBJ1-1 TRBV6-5 CASRTTGGTEAFF
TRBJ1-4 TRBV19 CASSIIFRQGDEKLFF
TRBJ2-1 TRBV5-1 CASSLAGGGDEQFF
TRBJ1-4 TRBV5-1 CASSLSSDNEKLFF
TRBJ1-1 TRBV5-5 CASSLTGKTEAFF
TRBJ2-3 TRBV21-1 CASSKGDRDRGLTDTQYF
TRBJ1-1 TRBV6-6 CASKLPDYNTEAFF
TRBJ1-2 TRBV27 CASSPYGTRVYGYTF
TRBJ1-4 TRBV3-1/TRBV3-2 CASSQGPVANEKLFF
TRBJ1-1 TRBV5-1 CASSSGGLPPNTEAFF
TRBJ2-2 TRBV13 CAGQKDNTGELFF
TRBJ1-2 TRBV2 CASTPGDRGRSYGYTF
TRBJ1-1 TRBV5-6 CASTKGGPNTEAFF
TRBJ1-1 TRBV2 CASRKTGSDTEAFF
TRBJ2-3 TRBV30 CAWSPTGAVPDTQYF
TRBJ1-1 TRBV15 CATSRDRMGGNTEAFF
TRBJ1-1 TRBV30 CAWGRQGNTEAFF
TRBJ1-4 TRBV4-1 CASSPTRDSTNEKLFF
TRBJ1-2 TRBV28 CASSLKTGWSNYGYTF